This TCR beta chain is from a study of shared clonotypes between healthy human individuals. Whole-study findings and limits: Only blood underwent sampling, and tissue repertoires likely differ.

The V end lost 6 bases, the J end lost 8 bases, and 13 bases lay between the germline ends. The CDR3 sequence is 13 residues long. Germline CDR1 reads SNHLY; CDR2 reads FYNNEI. About this clone itself: The antigen is undetermined.

Using immunoSEQ multiplex PCR, the repertoire was profiled, and TCRdb retains in-frame clones only, with some absent. The data hold some 1 million clones, with about 75% observed a single time. The source material was memory CD4+ T cells sorted from blood. The subset was: CD45RA-negative fraction. The V and J genes are TRBV2 and TRBJ1-4; no clear D. The sequence was obtained from a man younger than 35 in good health. The CDR3 region has the DNA TGTGCCAGCAGCGCCCGGGGAGGGGAAAAACTGTTTTTT. Its protein product is CASSARGGEKLFF.